The clone carrying this T cell receptor (beta chain) was found a few times. Its antigen is currently unknown. These data are taken from a study of identical twins. Using its own MiXCR run on the 5' RACE reads, TCRdb lists one record per CDR3 protein. The table records about 260,000 distinct CDR3 sequences, approximately 7% of them present only once. Germline V CDR1 and CDR2: SGHAT, FQNNGV. The CDR3 extends over 18 amino acids. V shed 5 bases and J 1 base; nucleotides not matched to a gene: 8. Study outcomes and limitations: A cross-sectional statistical analysis, not follow-up of the same donors, supported the conclusions. With beta out-of-frame sequences, excess sharing by twins was weaker. Within cord blood, abundant beta clonotypes carried fewer insertions, but memory repertoires showed no such trend. Analyses of zero insertions could be partly confounded by invariant MAIT and iNKT cells.

Another study also made use of these data, one on yellow fever vaccine responses in identical twins.

The chain carries TRBV11-2 and TRBJ2-2, with 12 bases identical to TRBD2. The clonotype comes from a woman aged 18-29 years in good health. The sequenced sample was memory (CD45RO+) T cells sorted from blood. CDR3 loop: CASSPRLAGDQNTGELFF. The CDR3 nucleotides read TGTGCCAGCAGCCCAAGACTAGCGGGGGACCAGAACACCGGGGAGCTGTTTTTT.